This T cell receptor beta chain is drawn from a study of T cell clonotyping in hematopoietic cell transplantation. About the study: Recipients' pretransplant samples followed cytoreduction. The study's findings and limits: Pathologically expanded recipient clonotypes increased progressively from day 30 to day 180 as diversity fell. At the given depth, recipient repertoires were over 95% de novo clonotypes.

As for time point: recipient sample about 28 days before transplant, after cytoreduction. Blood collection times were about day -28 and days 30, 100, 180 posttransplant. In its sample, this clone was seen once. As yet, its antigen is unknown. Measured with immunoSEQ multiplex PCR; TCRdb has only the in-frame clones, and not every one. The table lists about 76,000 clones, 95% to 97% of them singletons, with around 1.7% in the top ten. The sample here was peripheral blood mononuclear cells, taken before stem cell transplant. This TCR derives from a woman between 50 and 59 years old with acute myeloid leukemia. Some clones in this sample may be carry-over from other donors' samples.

In nucleotides, the CDR3 is TGTGCCACCAGCAGAGACCAGACAGGGGGAGCTTTCTTT. Protein product: CATSRDQTGGAFF. The chain couples TRBV15 to TRBJ1-1; 9 bases match TRBD1. The germline V gene has CDR1 LNHNV and CDR2 YYDKDF (reference sequence). CDR3 length equals 13 residues. Unmatched junction bases numbered 3, after V lost 0 bases and J lost 10 bases.